Listed here are 5 T cell receptor beta chains from one sample, sequenced in a study of blood T cell repertoires in COVID-19. Here immunoSEQ multiplex PCR was the method, and the copy in TCRdb shows in-frame clones only, minus some. Of about 200,000 clones listed, less than 85% are singletons. Sequencing used PBMCs or T cells enriched from blood (not recorded which). These receptors came from a woman aged 60-70 years with acute COVID-19.

This clone turned up a few times. The chain uses TRBV29-1 and TRBJ1-2; no firm D call. Trimming took 5 bases from V and 6 from J, leaving 7 bases between them. There are 10 residues in the CDR3. CDR1 and CDR2 from the germline V gene are SQVTM and ANQGSEA. CDR3 protein: CSVPLDGYTF. The CDR3 DNA reads as TGCAGCGTTCCACTCGATGGCTACACCTTC.

This rearrangement joins TRBV28 to TRBJ1-2; 12 nucleotides line up with TRBD1. In germline, CDR1 is MDHEN, CDR2 SYDVKM. Trimming cost V 4 bases and J 0 bases; bases outside gene matches: 9. The CDR3 extends over 18 amino acids. CDR3 region: CASSWPGTGGPANYGYTF. CDR3 bases: TGTGCCAGCAGTTGGCCCGGGACAGGGGGCCCTGCTAACTATGGCTACACCTTC.

The chain couples TRBV4-1 to TRBJ1-5, with D unclear. This CDR3 has 16 residues. The germline V gene has CDR1 MGHRA and CDR2 YSYEKL. With 0 bases removed from V and 3 bases from J, the gap between germline ends came to 12 bases. The CDR3 reads CASSQDNTAYNQPQHF. DNA of the CDR3: TGCGCCAGCAGCCAAGATAACACAGCCTACAATCAGCCCCAGCATTTT.

This chain joins TRBV6-5 and TRBJ2-1; maybe TRBD1 (6 bases). V was cut by 5 bases and J by 0 bases, with 8 bases left in between. CDR3 size: 14 residues. Germline lookup yields CDR1 MNHEY and CDR2 SVGAGI. The CDR3 DNA sequence: TGTGCCAGCAGTAGGGGGAGCTCCTACAATGAGCAGTTCTTC. Residues: CASSRGSSYNEQFF.

The V gene is TRBV30, the J gene TRBJ2-1; 7 bases line up with TRBD2. The ends lost 7 bases at V and 5 bases at J; junction bases unmatched: 14. CDR3 size: 15 residues. The V gene's germline CDR1 is GTSNPN and CDR2 SVGIG (reference sequence). CDR3 sequence: CASQEGLAVNNEQFF. The CDR3 coding sequence is TGTGCCTCCCAGGAAGGGCTAGCGGTAAACAATGAGCAGTTCTTC.